This T cell receptor (beta chain) was observed in a study of blood T cell repertoires in COVID-19. Study-level information: Sites across the United States, Italy and Spain contributed samples from acute and convalescent COVID-19. T cells, B-cell-depleted T cells, or PBMCs supplied cDNA or gDNA.

As originally analysed: It was from reference gene primer amplification that nucleated cell counts were estimated. Assay: immunoSEQ multiplex PCR; the TCRdb copy retains only in-frame clones and omits some. V, J and clone size derive from that table, while D and trimming were established from the DNA sequence. The data contain roughly 40,000 clones, about 80% of them singletons. The CDR3 totals 11 residues. From germline, CDR1 is GTSNPN and CDR2 SVGIG (reference sequence). The V end was cut by 2 bases, the J end by 8 bases, with 6 bases between. This chain uses TRBV30 with TRBJ1-4; possibly TRBD1 for D (6 bases). Sequencing was performed on peripheral blood. The receptor comes from a man between 65 and 85 years old with active or convalescent COVID-19. CDR3 bases: TGTGCCTGGAGTCAGGGGGAAAAACTGTTTTTT. Amino acid sequence: CAWSQGEKLFF.